What follows are 9 T cell receptor beta chains derived from one specimen sequenced in a study of blood T cell repertoires in COVID-19. Generated by immunoSEQ multiplex PCR, the TCRdb table keeps only in-frame clones and is missing some. The sample contains a few hundred thousand clones, 80% to 90% of which appear only once. The sequencing input was PBMCs or T cells enriched from blood (not recorded which). These TCRs come from a woman aged 40 to 50 with acute COVID-19.

The rearrangement uses TRBV6-6 and TRBJ2-1, with a tentative D call TRBD1 (6 bases). From germline, CDR1 is MNHNY and CDR2 SVGAGI (reference sequence). The CDR3 contains 16 residues. Trimming pared 5 bases from V and 5 bases from J, leaving 19 bases between. CDR3 sequence reads: CASSKRPTGLDNEQFF. The CDR3 DNA reads TGTGCCAGCAGTAAGCGACCAACAGGGTTGGACAATGAGCAGTTCTTC.

This rearrangement joins TRBV11-3 to TRBJ2-1; D ambiguous. Trimming took 4 bases from V and 6 from J, leaving 13 bases between them. The CDR3 extends over 14 amino acids. Germline V gene sequence: CDR1 SGHNT, CDR2 YENEEA. CDR3 in DNA: TGTGCCAGCAGCTACCCGGCCTGGGCCAATGAGCAGTTCTTC. This codes for CASSYPAWANEQFF.

The chain has TRBV9 and TRBJ2-3; 7 bases map to TRBD2. The CDR3 is made up of 16 amino acids. Per germline, CDR1 SGDLS and CDR2 YYNGEE. V was clipped by 3 bases and J by 2 bases; unmatched bases: 9. CDR3 sequence: CASSAAGTLLTDTQYF. In DNA, the CDR3 is TGTGCCAGCAGCGCAGCGGGGACTCTTCTCACAGATACGCAGTATTTT. The full variable domain, in which reference TRBV9 and TRBJ2-3 provide the parts outside the CDR3, is DSGVTQTPKHLITATGQRVTLRCSPRSGDLSVYWYQQSLDQGLQFLIQYYNGEERAKGNILERFSAQQFPDLHSELNLSSLELGDSALYFCASSAAGTLLTDTQYFGPGTRLTVL.

The chain is built from TRBV7-2 and TRBJ2-7; D is perhaps TRBD2 (6 bases). Germline CDR1 reads SGHTA; CDR2 reads FQGNSA. The V and J ends lost 1 base and 4 bases respectively, with 14 bases between them. The CDR3 contains 15 residues. CDR3 residues: CASSLGLDPLYEQYF. The CDR3 bases are TGTGCCAGCAGCTTAGGACTAGACCCTCTTTACGAGCAGTACTTC.

V gene TRBV19 combines with J gene TRBJ1-2; weak D call: TRBD1 (5 bases). V lost 0 bases and J lost 7, with 12 bases in between. This CDR3 comprises 14 residues. CDR1 and CDR2 (germline): LNHDA, SQIVND (reference sequence). CDR3 nucleotides: TGTGCCAGTAGTATAGATCGGGGGAGTGGTGGCTACACCTTC. Protein sequence: CASSIDRGSGGYTF.

The V call is TRBV28, the J call TRBJ1-2; TRBD1 is a possible D gene (6 bases). The CDR3 runs to 14 residues. The V end was cut by 4 bases, the J end by 8 bases, with 17 bases between. Germline values: CDR1 MDHEN, CDR2 SYDVKM. CDR3 sequence: CASSSGPSQGGYTF. The CDR3 DNA sequence: TGTGCCAGCAGTTCGGGACCGTCCCAGGGGGGCTACACCTTC.

CDR3 loop: CASSPDSNYGYTF. In nucleotides, the CDR3 is TGTGCCAGCTCACCGGACAGTAACTATGGCTACACCTTC. The chain carries TRBV18 and TRBJ1-2; D is possibly TRBD1 (6 bases). This CDR3 has 13 amino acids. V was cut by 3 bases and J by 1 base, with 6 bases left in between. Germline V gene data show CDR1 as KGHSH and CDR2 as LQKENI.

The rearrangement joins TRBV11-2 to TRBJ1-1; D is unclear. Between the trimmed V and J ends, which lost 4 bases and 0 bases, there was a span of 15 bases. This CDR3 is built from 16 residues. The V gene's germline CDR1 is SGHAT and CDR2 FQNNGV. The CDR3 region has the DNA TGTGCCAGCAGCTCCGCGGGAGGGATCATGAACACTGAAGCTTTCTTT. This codes for CASSSAGGIMNTEAFF.

The chain recombines TRBV27 with TRBJ1-5; D is unresolved. Germline V gene lookup returns CDR1 MNHEY and CDR2 SMNVEV (reference sequence). The germline V and J ends were trimmed by 2 bases and 5 bases, with 10 bases remaining between them. The CDR3 runs 14 residues. This chain's CDR3 is CASSLSGSYQPQHF. As DNA, the CDR3 is TGTGCCAGCAGTTTAAGCGGCTCCTATCAGCCCCAGCATTTT.